What follows are 14 T cell receptor beta chains derived from one specimen sequenced in a study of shared clonotypes between healthy human individuals. Sequencing used immunoSEQ multiplex PCR; TCRdb keeps in-frame clones, though not all of them. The sample contains millions of clones, 80% to 95% of which appear only once. Sequencing was performed on naive CD4+ T cells from PBMCs. Subset in this sample: CD45RA+ positively selected. The receptors originated from a man aged 18 to 35 in good health. Some clones in this sample may be carry-over from other donors' samples.

The V and J genes are TRBV5-4 and TRBJ2-7; TRBD2 might be the D (5 bases). This CDR3 spans 14 amino acids. Deletions cut 4 bases from V and 5 bases from J, with 16 bases between. Germline loops: CDR1 SGHNT, CDR2 YYREEE (reference sequence). The chain's CDR3 is CASSRDRGADEQYF. The CDR3 coding sequence is TGTGCCAGCAGCCGGGATAGAGGCGCCGACGAGCAGTACTTC.

The chain carries TRBV29-1 and TRBJ2-7, with 11 bases lining up with TRBD1. Per germline, CDR1 SQVTM and CDR2 ANQGSEA. The trim removed 7 bases at V and 4 bases at J, leaving 6 bases unmatched. The length of the CDR3 is 13 residues. The CDR3 region is CSARDRGIYEQYF. The CDR3 nucleotides read TGCAGCGCGAGGGACAGGGGGATTTACGAGCAGTACTTC.

CDR3 sequence reads: CASSTRSGYEQYF. The CDR3 DNA reads TGTGCCAGCAGCACACGTAGCGGGTACGAGCAGTACTTC. This chain links TRBV4-2 with TRBJ2-7, with 7 bases that match TRBD2. Losses at the gene ends were 5 bases for V and 4 bases for J; bases not matched to a gene: 5. CDR1 LGHNA and CDR2 YNFKEQ come from the germline V gene. The CDR3 covers 13 residues.

V is TRBV28 and J is TRBJ2-7, with D uncertain. V was clipped by 7 bases and J by 4 bases, with 14 bases between them. Germline CDR1 MDHEN, CDR2 SYDVKM. This CDR3 has 13 amino acids. CDR3 sequence reads: CASNSAYSYEQYF. The CDR3 region has the DNA TGTGCCAGCAACTCCGCCTATTCATACGAGCAGTACTTC.

The gene calls are TRBV9 and TRBJ1-2; D is possibly TRBD1 (6 bases). CDR1 is SGDLS, CDR2 YYNGEE, per germline. Trimming removed 6 bases from V and 0 bases from J, with 12 bases in between. CDR3 size: 14 residues. CDR3 protein: CASTATGTNYGYTF. CDR3 sequence (DNA): TGTGCCAGCACTGCCACAGGGACTAACTATGGCTACACCTTC.

V usage is TRBV7-3 and J usage is TRBJ2-5, with 7 bases fitting TRBD1. The CDR3 runs to 15 residues. J gave up 0 bases and V 3 bases, and 4 bases lay outside the gene matches. CDR1 is SGHTA, CDR2 FQGTGA, per germline. The CDR3 nucleotides are TGTGCCAGCAGCTTCAGGGGGAGCCACCAAGAGACCCAGTACTTC. Translating it yields CASSFRGSHQETQYF.

With respect to this clone: Additional DNA sequences in this sample encode the identical CDR3. This chain links TRBV7-3 with TRBJ2-3; the D call may be TRBD1 or TRBD2 (5 bases each). The CDR3 is made up of 13 amino acids. V was shortened by 3 bases and J by 5 bases, with 9 bases between the two germline ends. Germline CDR1 reads SGHTA; CDR2 reads FQGTGA. CDR3 sequence (DNA): TGTGCCAGCAGCTTGGGACGGCAAGATACGCAGTATTTT. It encodes CASSLGRQDTQYF. The variable domain in full, with the rest retrieved from reference TRBV7-3 and TRBJ2-3, is GAGVSQTPSNKVTEKGKYVELRCDPISGHTALYWYRQSLGQGPEFLIYFQGTGAADDSGLPNDRFFAVRPEGSVSTLKIQRTERGDSAVYLCASSLGRQDTQYFGPGTRLTVL.

Details on this clone: The sample has other DNA sequences that encode this CDR3 too. The chain has TRBV5-1 and TRBJ2-5, with TRBD2 matching over 15 bases. V shed 3 bases and J 4 bases; nucleotides not matched to a gene: 1. CDR3 length: 15 amino acids. CDR1 and CDR2 from the germline V gene are SGHRS and YFSETQ. The CDR3 region has the DNA TGCGCCAGCAGCTCGGGACTAGCGGGAGGAGAGACCCAGTACTTC. Amino acids: CASSSGLAGGETQYF.

The chain employs TRBV7-2 and TRBJ1-2; D is possibly TRBD1 (5 bases). With 5 bases removed from V and 5 bases from J, the gap between germline ends came to 15 bases. This CDR3 has 14 residues. Germline CDR1 reads SGHTA; CDR2 reads FQGNSA. CDR3 DNA: TGTGCCAGCAGCCAACCGGGGGGTGGGTATGGCTACACCTTC. This translates into CASSQPGGGYGYTF.

This clone appeared a single time. The J gene is TRBJ1-1, the V gene TRBV18, with TRBD1 matching 10 bases. The CDR3 extends over 19 amino acids. Germline V gives CDR1 KGHSH, CDR2 LQKENI. The junction had 11 bases not matched to a gene; V was cut back by 0 bases and J by 1 base. CDR3 nucleotides: TGTGCCAGCTCACCACCCCCGGACAGGGGGATACGTAGGAACACTGAAGCTTTCTTT. It is translated as CASSPPPDRGIRRNTEAFF.

The rearrangement links TRBV27 to TRBJ2-2; D is tentatively TRBD1 or TRBD2 (5 bases each). Germline-derived CDR1 and CDR2 are MNHEY and SMNVEV (reference sequence). Trimming took 2 bases from V and 6 from J, leaving 13 bases between them. The CDR3 runs to 15 residues. CDR3 protein: CASSLIPMGAGELFF. DNA for the CDR3: TGTGCCAGCAGTTTAATCCCAATGGGGGCCGGGGAGCTGTTTTTT.

The chain joins TRBV7-8 to TRBJ2-7, with 11 bases that match TRBD2. This CDR3 comprises 14 residues. V gave up 5 bases and J gave up 3 bases; unmatched junction bases: 3. Germline V gene sequence: CDR1 SGHVS, CDR2 FQNEAQ. The CDR3 spells CASSGGLAVYEQYF. DNA of the CDR3: TGTGCCAGCAGCGGGGGACTAGCGGTCTACGAGCAGTACTTC. Using reference TRBV7-8 and TRBJ2-7 for the parts outside the CDR3, the full variable domain is GAGVSQSPRYKVAKRGQDVALRCDPISGHVSLFWYQQALGQGPEFLTYFQNEAQLDKSGLPSDRFFAERPEGSVSTLKIQRTQQEDSAVYLCASSGGLAVYEQYFGPGTRLTVT.

The J gene is TRBJ2-2, the V gene TRBV14; TRBD1 is a possible D gene (6 bases). The CDR3 runs to 15 residues. V was trimmed by 2 bases and J by 4 bases, leaving 11 bases between them. Looked up from germline, CDR1 is SGHDN and CDR2 is FVKESK. In nucleotides, the CDR3 is TGTGCCAGCAGCCAAAAGGGCAGGGGCACCGGGGAGCTGTTTTTT. As protein: CASSQKGRGTGELFF.

This clone was detected a few times. The chain joins TRBV7-9 to TRBJ1-2; D is perhaps TRBD1 (5 bases). Germline CDR1 and CDR2: SEHNR and FQNEAQ (reference sequence). CDR3 length equals 14 residues. Trimming took off 1 base at V and 7 bases at J, with 13 bases between the two ends. Here the CDR3 DNA reads TGTGCCAGCAGCTTAGAGGCAGGGTCGGTTGGCTACACCTTC. As protein: CASSLEAGSVGYTF.